A single sample is the source of the 16 T cell receptor beta chains below, sequenced in a study of T cells in Graves' hyperthyroidism and ophthalmopathy. The CDR3 regions of TCR beta were amplified from RNA transcripts. HTBI primers were used for first-round RT-PCR of the TCR CDR3. Each CDR3 protein gets one entry after TCRdb re-called the multiplex PCR reads with MiXCR. Of some 200,000 distinct CDR3 sequences listed, approximately 17% were seen once; the top ten hold around 50%. The sample taken for sequencing was blood. Source of these receptors: a man between 45 and 60 years old with Graves' hyperthyroidism.

The chain is built from TRBV30 and TRBJ1-6; no clear D gene. CDR1 and CDR2 (germline): GTSNPN, SVGIG (reference sequence). This CDR3 has 12 residues. Trimming took off 3 bases at V and 5 bases at J, with 5 bases between the two ends. As DNA, the CDR3 is TGTGCCTGGAGCCCGGATAATTCACCCCTCCACTTT. Protein: CAWSPDNSPLHF.

The sample holds many counts of this clonotype. This sequence joins TRBV7-9 and TRBJ2-7; 7 bases line up with TRBD2. Losses at the gene ends were 5 bases for V and 4 bases for J; bases not matched to a gene: 11. This CDR3 comprises 15 residues. Germline CDR1 and CDR2: SEHNR and FQNEAQ (reference sequence). CDR3 bases: TGTGCCAGCAGCCGGGGTTTTGGCGGGAGTTACGAGCAGTACTTC. Residues: CASSRGFGGSYEQYF.

The chain combines TRBV9 with TRBJ2-2; 9 nucleotides agree with TRBD2. With V trimmed by 2 bases and J by 6 bases, 5 bases remained unmatched. Per germline, CDR1 SGDLS and CDR2 YYNGEE. The CDR3 is 15 residues long. CDR3: CASSVSGSTPGELFF. CDR3 DNA: TGTGCCAGCAGCGTTAGCGGGAGTACCCCCGGGGAGCTGTTTTTT.

This clonotype has a count of ten or more. This sequence joins TRBV28 and TRBJ2-3, with 10 bases lining up with TRBD2. The V and J ends lost 0 bases and 3 bases, in that order; junction bases with no gene match: 6. The germline V gene has CDR1 MDHEN and CDR2 SYDVKM. This CDR3 has 17 residues. The CDR3 reads CASSLWPSGGGTDTQYF. The DNA for the CDR3 is TGTGCCAGCAGTTTATGGCCTAGCGGGGGAGGTACAGATACGCAGTATTTT.

This clonotype was counted many times. The rearrangement joins TRBV28 to TRBJ2-7; 8 nucleotides line up with TRBD1. CDR3 length: 15 amino acids. V dropped 6 bases and J dropped 6; count of bases not matched to a gene: 13. Per germline, CDR1 MDHEN and CDR2 SYDVKM. In DNA form, the CDR3 reads TGTGCCAGCAGGCGGACAGGGAGCTACTGGGGCGAGCAGTACTTC. It specifies CASRRTGSYWGEQYF.

A few counts support this clonotype. The chain carries TRBV20-1 and TRBJ2-2; D ambiguous. Per the germline V gene, CDR1 is DFQATT and CDR2 is SNEGSKA (reference sequence). V shed 4 bases and J shed 4 bases, with 10 bases lying between them. The CDR3 is 13 residues long. The CDR3 bases are TGCAGTGCTAAAGAGGATGTCACCGGGGAGCTGTTTTTT. Translating it yields CSAKEDVTGELFF.

This clonotype has at least ten counts. J is TRBJ1-1 and V is TRBV30, with TRBD1 as a possible D gene (5 bases). CDR3 length: 14 residues. V lost 2 bases and J 5 bases, leaving 15 bases between the germline ends. Germline V lookup: CDR1 GTSNPN, CDR2 SVGIG (reference sequence). CDR3 nucleotide sequence: TGTGCCTGGAGTCCAAGGGGAGGGAGGACTGAAGCTTTCTTT. This codes for CAWSPRGGRTEAFF.

This clonotype was counted only a few times. The V gene is TRBV10-1, the J gene TRBJ1-2, with D possibly TRBD1 on 6 matching bases. Trimming left V 9 bases short and J 4 bases short, with 18 bases between. Germline V gene sequence: CDR1 WNHNN, CDR2 SYGVQD (reference sequence). The CDR3 consists of 14 residues. CDR3 sequence (DNA): TGCGCCAGTCGGGGGCTGAGGCTTTGCTATGGCTACACCTTC. This encodes CASRGLRLCYGYTF.

This clonotype was counted many times. CDR3 nucleotides: TGTGCCAGCAGCTTGGGACAGGTGTTCACAGATACGCAGTATTTT. Protein: CASSLGQVFTDTQYF. This chain connects TRBV5-5 to TRBJ2-3; possible D gene TRBD1, 6 bases. CDR3 length equals 15 residues. Deletions cut 0 bases from V and 2 bases from J, with 10 bases between. Germline V gene lookup returns CDR1 SGHKS and CDR2 YYEKEE (reference sequence).

This clonotype appeared many times. V and J are TRBV12-3 or TRBV12-4 and TRBJ2-2, with D tentatively TRBD2 (6 bases). CDR3 length: 15 amino acids. V gave up 6 bases and J gave up 5 bases, with 16 bases separating them. CDR3 loop: CASSPGLAGTGELFF. CDR3 nucleotide sequence: TGTGCCAGCAGCCCGGGTCTGGCGGGAACCGGGGAGCTGTTTTTT.

The chain has TRBV4-1 and TRBJ2-1; 10 positions agree with TRBD2. CDR1 is MGHRA and CDR2 is YSYEKL in the germline V gene. CDR3 size: 16 residues. V shed 0 bases and J 3 bases; nucleotides not matched to a gene: 2. CDR3 sequence: CASSQEGLAVYNEQFF. As DNA, the CDR3 is TGCGCCAGCAGCCAAGAAGGACTAGCGGTCTACAATGAGCAGTTCTTC.

V gene TRBV6-1 combines with J gene TRBJ1-6; D is unclear. Trimming removed 7 bases at V and 9 bases at J, with 10 bases between. The V gene's germline CDR1 is MNHNS and CDR2 SASEGT. This CDR3 has 12 residues. In nucleotides, the CDR3 is TGTGCCAGCAATGTGGGTTCTTCACCCCTCCACTTT. It codes for CASNVGSSPLHF.

This clonotype was seen only a few times. The genes are TRBV28 and TRBJ2-7, with no clear D. Germline loops: CDR1 MDHEN, CDR2 SYDVKM. The CDR3 spans 12 residues. The V end was cut by 4 bases, the J end by 5 bases, with 9 bases between. The CDR3 loop is CASSSVVHEQYF. The CDR3 DNA follows: TGTGCCAGCAGTTCAGTCGTCCACGAGCAGTACTTC.

This clonotype was seen ten or more times. CDR3 region: CASDRDRVTYEQYF. The CDR3 region has the DNA TGTGCCTCCGACCGGGACAGGGTCACCTACGAGCAGTACTTC. V usage is TRBV2 and J usage is TRBJ2-7, with 9 bases lining up with TRBD1. V lost 11 bases and J lost 2; bases outside the gene matches: 10. This CDR3 is built from 14 residues. Germline lookup yields CDR1 SNHLY and CDR2 FYNNEI.

There are a few counts of this clonotype. The V gene is TRBV7-9, the J gene TRBJ2-1; 11 nucleotides agree with TRBD2. The V gene end was trimmed by 5 bases and the J gene end by 4 bases; junction bases not matched to a gene: 10. This CDR3 has 17 amino acids. Germline V lookup: CDR1 SEHNR, CDR2 FQNEAQ (reference sequence). The CDR3, as DNA: TGTGCCAGCAGCATTGGGCCGGGACTAGCGGAATACAATGAGCAGTTCTTC. Amino acid sequence: CASSIGPGLAEYNEQFF. The complete variable domain, with remaining parts taken from reference TRBV7-9 and TRBJ2-1, reads DTGVSQNPRHKITKRGQNVTFRCDPISEHNRLYWYRQTLGQGPEFLTYFQNEAQLEKSRLLSDRFSAERPKGSFSTLEIQRTEQGDSAMYLCASSIGPGLAEYNEQFFGPGTRLTVL.

The chain combines TRBV2 with TRBJ2-6, with D perhaps TRBD1 (5 bases). The CDR3 covers 14 residues. Germline loops: CDR1 SNHLY, CDR2 FYNNEI. Trimming removed 4 bases from V and 5 bases from J, with 9 bases in between. CDR3 loop: CASSGGGWANVLTF. Here the CDR3 DNA reads TGTGCCAGCAGTGGGGGCGGCTGGGCCAACGTCCTGACTTTC. Full variable domain (rest looked up from reference TRBV2 and TRBJ2-6): EPEVTQTPSHQVTQMGQEVILRCVPISNHLYFYWYRQILGQKVEFLVSFYNNEISEKSEIFDDQFSVERPDGSNFTLKIRSTKLEDSAMYFCASSGGGWANVLTFGAGSRLTVL.